This T cell receptor (beta chain) was sequenced during a study of blood T cells in healthy people across ages. PCR was performed a second time for roughly 7 to 12 cycles using a sample-barcoded 5' primer and a J-beta primer mix. TCRdb used MiXCR to reprocess the 5' RACE reads, holding one entry per CDR3 protein. The sample carries fewer than 800,000 distinct CDR3 sequences, roughly 25% recorded once. V lost 0 bases to trimming and J lost 4 bases, with 13 bases between them. CDR1 and CDR2 (germline): SGHNT, YYREEE (reference sequence). This CDR3 is 16 amino acids long. Study findings and constraints: Across the age range, TCR beta diversity per million T cells fell in a roughly linear way.

This clonotype occurred a few times. Its antigen is not known. In addition, the sample was reused for a study of T cells of mothers and their children. As that report states: Researchers report slightly higher, though non-significant, overlap in related mother-child pairs than in unrelated pairs.

The chain joins TRBV5-4 to TRBJ2-2, with D uncertain. This clonotype was obtained from a boy between 5 and 17 years old in good health. Sequenced sample: blood. CDR3 loop: CASSLGRTKSTGELFF. As DNA, the CDR3 is TGTGCCAGCAGCTTGGGGAGAACGAAGAGCACCGGGGAGCTGTTTTTT.